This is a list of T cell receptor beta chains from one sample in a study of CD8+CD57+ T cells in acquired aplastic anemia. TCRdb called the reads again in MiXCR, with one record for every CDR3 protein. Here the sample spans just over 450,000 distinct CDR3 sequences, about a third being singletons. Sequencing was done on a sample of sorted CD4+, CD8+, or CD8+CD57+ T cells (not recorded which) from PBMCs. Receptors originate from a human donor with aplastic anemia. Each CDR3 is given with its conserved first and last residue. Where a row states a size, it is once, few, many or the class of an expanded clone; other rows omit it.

cdr3_aa: CASSESLASSGNTIYF
v_call: TRBV25-1
j_call: TRBJ1-3
clone_size: many

cdr3_aa: CASSPGRYSGNTIYF
v_call: TRBV18
j_call: TRBJ1-3
clone_size: -

cdr3_aa: CASSFPLAGPTGELFF
v_call: TRBV5-1
j_call: TRBJ2-2
clone_size: few

cdr3_aa: CASSLVPTERRGNEQFF
v_call: TRBV11-2
j_call: TRBJ2-1
clone_size: -

cdr3_aa: CSASPLQGFNEKLFF
v_call: TRBV20-1
j_call: TRBJ1-4
clone_size: -

cdr3_aa: CASSLMGQGNIQYF
v_call: TRBV25-1
j_call: TRBJ2-4
clone_size: many

cdr3_aa: CASSQGGQGARYGYTF
v_call: TRBV4-3
j_call: TRBJ1-2
clone_size: -

cdr3_aa: CASCPGVGYEQYF
v_call: TRBV5-1
j_call: TRBJ2-7
clone_size: -

cdr3_aa: CASRQGQGNYGYTF
v_call: TRBV6-1
j_call: TRBJ1-2
clone_size: -

cdr3_aa: CASSLELAAGGEQYF
v_call: TRBV11-3
j_call: TRBJ2-7
clone_size: -

cdr3_aa: CASSLKYEVSGGRRYYGYTF
v_call: TRBV12-3/TRBV12-4
j_call: TRBJ1-2
clone_size: few

cdr3_aa: CASSKMGGSQPQHF
v_call: TRBV19
j_call: TRBJ1-5
clone_size: many

cdr3_aa: CSVRTEGARYNEQFF
v_call: TRBV29-1
j_call: TRBJ2-1
clone_size: many

cdr3_aa: CSARRQDLNTEAFF
v_call: TRBV20-1
j_call: TRBJ1-1
clone_size: -

cdr3_aa: CASSGRGLSYNELFF
v_call: TRBV25-1
j_call: TRBJ2-1
clone_size: -

cdr3_aa: CSAPDTSGSSYEQYF
v_call: TRBV20-1
j_call: TRBJ2-7
clone_size: many

cdr3_aa: CASSFDRGPGANVLTF
v_call: TRBV28
j_call: TRBJ2-6
clone_size: -

cdr3_aa: CASSAAKTDTQYF
v_call: TRBV2
j_call: TRBJ2-3
clone_size: many

cdr3_aa: CAISGRLGVMSTEAFF
v_call: TRBV10-3
j_call: TRBJ1-1
clone_size: -

cdr3_aa: CASRGYPNTDGTGELFF
v_call: TRBV10-3
j_call: TRBJ2-2
clone_size: once

cdr3_aa: CASSSVNQPQHF
v_call: TRBV28
j_call: TRBJ1-5
clone_size: -

cdr3_aa: CASRAAQDRTEASTDTQYF
v_call: TRBV12-3/TRBV12-4
j_call: TRBJ2-3
clone_size: once

cdr3_aa: CASSLRTPNYGYTF
v_call: TRBV7-9
j_call: TRBJ1-2
clone_size: -

cdr3_aa: CASSLVAEARGYGYTF
v_call: TRBV11-1
j_call: TRBJ1-2
clone_size: many

cdr3_aa: CASSSYYQSDGYTF
v_call: TRBV7-9
j_call: TRBJ1-2
clone_size: many

cdr3_aa: CASSYKAGAGYEQYF
v_call: TRBV6-5
j_call: TRBJ2-7
clone_size: few

cdr3_aa: CASSLEDNQPQHF
v_call: TRBV5-5
j_call: TRBJ1-5
clone_size: -

cdr3_aa: CASSYFAGLAGNTIYF
v_call: TRBV6-5
j_call: TRBJ1-3
clone_size: once

cdr3_aa: CASSIGVPKAAGELFF
v_call: TRBV11-1
j_call: TRBJ2-2
clone_size: -

cdr3_aa: CASSLVGIQRYEQYF
v_call: TRBV11-2
j_call: TRBJ2-7
clone_size: few

cdr3_aa: CAWTRGPSDYTF
v_call: TRBV30
j_call: TRBJ1-2
clone_size: -

cdr3_aa: CAIGLAGASSTDTQYF
v_call: TRBV10-3
j_call: TRBJ2-3
clone_size: few

cdr3_aa: CASSFSRIGGRAGTQYF
v_call: TRBV11-1
j_call: TRBJ2-5
clone_size: -

cdr3_aa: CASSKGTGQRYEQYF
v_call: TRBV5-1
j_call: TRBJ2-7
clone_size: -

cdr3_aa: CASSPRQGPYEQYF
v_call: TRBV14
j_call: TRBJ2-7
clone_size: many

cdr3_aa: CASSAAPTDTQYF
v_call: TRBV7-7
j_call: TRBJ2-3
clone_size: few

cdr3_aa: CATRGTGNYEQYF
v_call: TRBV15
j_call: TRBJ2-7
clone_size: -

cdr3_aa: CASSQGTSGAYNEQFF
v_call: TRBV14
j_call: TRBJ2-1
clone_size: -

cdr3_aa: CASRPTSGTAYGYTF
v_call: TRBV19
j_call: TRBJ1-2
clone_size: many

cdr3_aa: CTSSWTGEAFF
v_call: TRBV7-2
j_call: TRBJ1-1
clone_size: -

cdr3_aa: CAINHSAGGGGQYF
v_call: TRBV10-3
j_call: TRBJ2-7
clone_size: few

cdr3_aa: CASSDFLGLDTQYF
v_call: TRBV2
j_call: TRBJ2-3
clone_size: -

cdr3_aa: CASSPLRGQGATEAFF
v_call: TRBV25-1
j_call: TRBJ1-1
clone_size: -

cdr3_aa: CASSARQGTLSGNTIYF
v_call: TRBV25-1
j_call: TRBJ1-3
clone_size: many

cdr3_aa: CASRHSYEQYF
v_call: TRBV10-2
j_call: TRBJ2-7
clone_size: many

cdr3_aa: CASRGQGVQETQYF
v_call: TRBV6-6
j_call: TRBJ2-5
clone_size: -

cdr3_aa: CASSLLSGAYGYTF
v_call: TRBV7-9
j_call: TRBJ1-2
clone_size: many

cdr3_aa: CASTSGVLGNSPLHF
v_call: TRBV19
j_call: TRBJ1-6
clone_size: many

cdr3_aa: CSARVGHVSYEQYF
v_call: TRBV20-1
j_call: TRBJ2-7
clone_size: -

cdr3_aa: CASSLRWQIYSNQPQHF
v_call: TRBV27
j_call: TRBJ1-5
clone_size: few